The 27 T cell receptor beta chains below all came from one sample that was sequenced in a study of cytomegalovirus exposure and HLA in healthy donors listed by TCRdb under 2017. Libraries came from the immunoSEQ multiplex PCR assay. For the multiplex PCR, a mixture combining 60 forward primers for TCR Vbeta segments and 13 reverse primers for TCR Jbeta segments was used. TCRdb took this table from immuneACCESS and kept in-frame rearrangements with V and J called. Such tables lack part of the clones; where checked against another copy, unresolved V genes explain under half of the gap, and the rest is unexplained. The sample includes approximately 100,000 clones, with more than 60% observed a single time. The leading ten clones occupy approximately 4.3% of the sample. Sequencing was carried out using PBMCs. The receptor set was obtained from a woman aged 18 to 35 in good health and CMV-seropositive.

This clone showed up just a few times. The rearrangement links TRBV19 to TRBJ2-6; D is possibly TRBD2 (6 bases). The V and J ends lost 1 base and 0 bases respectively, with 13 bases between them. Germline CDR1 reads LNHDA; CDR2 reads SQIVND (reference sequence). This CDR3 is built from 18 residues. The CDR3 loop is CASSIGQGGGSGANVLTF. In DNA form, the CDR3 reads TGTGCCAGTAGTATAGGGCAGGGAGGCGGCTCTGGGGCCAACGTCCTGACTTTC.

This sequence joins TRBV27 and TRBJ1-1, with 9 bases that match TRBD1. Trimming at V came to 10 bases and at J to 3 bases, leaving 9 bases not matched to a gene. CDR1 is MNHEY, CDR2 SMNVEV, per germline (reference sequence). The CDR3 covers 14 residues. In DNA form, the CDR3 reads TGTGCCACCAAGGACAGGGGTGTGTACACTGAAGCTTTCTTT. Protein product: CATKDRGVYTEAFF.

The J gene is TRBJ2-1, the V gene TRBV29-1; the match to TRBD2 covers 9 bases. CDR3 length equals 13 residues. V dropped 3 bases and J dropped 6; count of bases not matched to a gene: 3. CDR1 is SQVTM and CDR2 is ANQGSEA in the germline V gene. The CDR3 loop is CSVEPRGGNEQFF. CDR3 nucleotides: TGCAGCGTTGAGCCGCGGGGGGGCAATGAGCAGTTCTTC.

This chain's CDR3 is CASSSSGGSYGYTF. Here the CDR3 DNA reads TGTGCCAGCAGCTCCAGCGGGGGGTCCTATGGCTACACCTTC. The chain is built from TRBV7-9 and TRBJ1-2; possibly TRBD1 for D (5 bases). CDR1 SEHNR and CDR2 FQNEAQ come from the germline V gene (reference sequence). The CDR3 covers 14 residues. With 4 bases removed from V and 4 bases from J, the gap between germline ends came to 13 bases.

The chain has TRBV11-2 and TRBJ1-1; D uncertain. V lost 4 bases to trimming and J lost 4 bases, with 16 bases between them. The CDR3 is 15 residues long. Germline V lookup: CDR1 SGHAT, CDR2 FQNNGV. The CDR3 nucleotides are TGTGCCAGCAGCTCCCCGCCAGATCGTGGCACTGAAGCTTTCTTT. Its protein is CASSSPPDRGTEAFF.

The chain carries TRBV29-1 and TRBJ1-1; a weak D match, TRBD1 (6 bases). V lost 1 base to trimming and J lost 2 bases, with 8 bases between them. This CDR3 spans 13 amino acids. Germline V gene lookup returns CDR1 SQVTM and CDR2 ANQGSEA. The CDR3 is CSVEGTANTEAFF. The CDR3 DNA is TGCAGCGTTGAAGGGACAGCTAACACTGAAGCTTTCTTT.

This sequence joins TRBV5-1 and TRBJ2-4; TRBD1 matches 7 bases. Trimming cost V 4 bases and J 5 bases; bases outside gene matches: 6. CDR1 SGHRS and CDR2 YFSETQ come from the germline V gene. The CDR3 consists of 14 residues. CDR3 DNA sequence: TGCGCCAGCAGCCAACAGGGGCCCGAAAACATTCAGTACTTC. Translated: CASSQQGPENIQYF.

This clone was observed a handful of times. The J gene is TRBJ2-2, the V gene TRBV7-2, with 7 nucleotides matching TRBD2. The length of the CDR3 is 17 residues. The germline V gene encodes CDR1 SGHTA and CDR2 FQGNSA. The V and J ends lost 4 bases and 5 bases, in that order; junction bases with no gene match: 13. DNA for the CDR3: TGTGCCAGCAGCTCCGATCGGGTGGGGGGGTGGACCGGGGAGCTGTTTTTT. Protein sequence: CASSSDRVGGWTGELFF.

The CDR3: CASAGRWDRGDEQYF. CDR3 sequence (DNA): TGTGCCAGCGCCGGTCGCTGGGACAGGGGTGACGAGCAGTACTTC. The chain joins TRBV28 to TRBJ2-7; 10 bases are shared with TRBD1. The V gene end was trimmed by 8 bases and the J gene end by 5 bases; junction bases not matched to a gene: 12. Germline V gives CDR1 MDHEN, CDR2 SYDVKM. The CDR3 runs 15 residues.

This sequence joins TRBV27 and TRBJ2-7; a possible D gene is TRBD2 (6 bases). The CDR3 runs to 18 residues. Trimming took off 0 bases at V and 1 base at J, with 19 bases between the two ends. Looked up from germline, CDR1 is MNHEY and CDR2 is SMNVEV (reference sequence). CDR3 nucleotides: TGTGCCAGCAGTTTATCCTTCCCGGCAAGCGGGTTATCCTACGAGCAGTACTTC. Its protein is CASSLSFPASGLSYEQYF.

This chain's CDR3 is CASTAGTGELFF. CDR3 DNA sequence: TGTGCCAGTACGGCGGGCACCGGGGAGCTGTTTTTT. V is TRBV19 and J is TRBJ2-2, with D possibly being TRBD2 (5 bases). This CDR3 region has 12 residues. Trimming shortened V by 7 bases and J by 4 bases, and 7 bases separated the two germline ends. Germline V gene data show CDR1 as LNHDA and CDR2 as SQIVND (reference sequence).

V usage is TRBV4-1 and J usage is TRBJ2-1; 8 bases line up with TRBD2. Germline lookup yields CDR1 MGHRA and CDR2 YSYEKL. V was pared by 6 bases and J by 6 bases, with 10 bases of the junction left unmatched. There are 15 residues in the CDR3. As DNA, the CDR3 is TGCGCCAGCAGTTTCGCGACTAGCGTTGCCAATGAGCAGTTCTTC. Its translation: CASSFATSVANEQFF.

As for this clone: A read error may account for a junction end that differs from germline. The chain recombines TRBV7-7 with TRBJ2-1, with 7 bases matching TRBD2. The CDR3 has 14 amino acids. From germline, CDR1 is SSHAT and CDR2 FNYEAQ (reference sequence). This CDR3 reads CASSESGAYNEQFF. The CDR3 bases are TGTGCTAGCAGCGAGAGCGGGGCTTACAATGAGCAGTTCTTC.

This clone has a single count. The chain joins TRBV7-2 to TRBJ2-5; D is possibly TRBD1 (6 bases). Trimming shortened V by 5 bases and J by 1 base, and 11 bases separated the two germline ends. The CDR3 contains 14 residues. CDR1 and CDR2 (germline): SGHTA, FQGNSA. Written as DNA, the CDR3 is TGTGCCAGCAGCCCACGGGACATCCAAGAGACCCAGTACTTC. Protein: CASSPRDIQETQYF.

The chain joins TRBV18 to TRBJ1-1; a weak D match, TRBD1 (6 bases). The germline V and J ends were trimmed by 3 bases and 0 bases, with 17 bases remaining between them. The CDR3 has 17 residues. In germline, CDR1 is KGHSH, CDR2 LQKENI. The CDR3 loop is CASSPSQGGGMNTEAFF. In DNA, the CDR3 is TGTGCCAGCTCACCTTCGCAAGGGGGTGGGATGAACACTGAAGCTTTCTTT.

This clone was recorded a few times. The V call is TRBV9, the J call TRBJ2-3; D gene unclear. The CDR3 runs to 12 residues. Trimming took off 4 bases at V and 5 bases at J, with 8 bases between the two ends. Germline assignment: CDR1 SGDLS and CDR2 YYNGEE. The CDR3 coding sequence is TGTGCCAGCAGCCCCGGTGAAGATACGCAGTATTTT. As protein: CASSPGEDTQYF.

In nucleotides, the CDR3 is TGTGCCAGCAGTGAAGCGGGGGACAGCTCCTACGAGCAGTACTTC. Amino acids: CASSEAGDSSYEQYF. V is TRBV6-1 and J is TRBJ2-7, with 7 bases fitting TRBD1. J was trimmed by 0 bases and V by 0 bases; bases with no gene match: 2. Germline V gives CDR1 MNHNS, CDR2 SASEGT. This CDR3 is 15 amino acids long.

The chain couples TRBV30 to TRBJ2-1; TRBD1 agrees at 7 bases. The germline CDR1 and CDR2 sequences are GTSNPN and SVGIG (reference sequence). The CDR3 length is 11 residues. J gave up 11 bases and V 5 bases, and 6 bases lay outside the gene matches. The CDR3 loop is CAWQGQLQQFF. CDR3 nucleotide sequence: TGTGCCTGGCAGGGACAGCTCCAGCAGTTCTTC.

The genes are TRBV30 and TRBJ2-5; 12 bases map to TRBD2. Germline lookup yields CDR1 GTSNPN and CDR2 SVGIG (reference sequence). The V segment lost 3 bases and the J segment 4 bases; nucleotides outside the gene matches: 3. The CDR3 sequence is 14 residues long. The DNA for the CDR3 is TGTGCCTGGAGACTAGCGGGAGGCCCAGAGACCCAGTACTTC. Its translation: CAWRLAGGPETQYF.

The CDR3 loop is CASRSGGSEKLFF. CDR3 DNA sequence: TGTGCCAGCAGGTCGGGGGGCTCTGAAAAACTGTTTTTT. The rearrangement uses TRBV7-3 and TRBJ1-4, with D possibly being TRBD1 (6 bases). Deletions cut 6 bases from V and 7 bases from J, with 12 bases between. CDR1 and CDR2 from the germline V gene are SGHTA and FQGTGA. The CDR3 has 13 residues.

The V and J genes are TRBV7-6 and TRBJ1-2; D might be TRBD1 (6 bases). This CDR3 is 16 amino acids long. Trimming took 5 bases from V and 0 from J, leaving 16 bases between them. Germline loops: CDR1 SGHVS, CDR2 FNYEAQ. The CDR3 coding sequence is TGTGCCAGCAGCCCCCTACCGGACAGAACTAACTATGGCTACACCTTC. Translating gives CASSPLPDRTNYGYTF. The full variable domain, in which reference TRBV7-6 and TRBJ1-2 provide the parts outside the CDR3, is GAGVSQSPRYKVTKRGQDVALRCDPISGHVSLYWYRQALGQGPEFLTYFNYEAQQDKSGLPNDRFSAERPEGSISTLTIQRTEQRDSAMYRCASSPLPDRTNYGYTFGSGTRLTVV.

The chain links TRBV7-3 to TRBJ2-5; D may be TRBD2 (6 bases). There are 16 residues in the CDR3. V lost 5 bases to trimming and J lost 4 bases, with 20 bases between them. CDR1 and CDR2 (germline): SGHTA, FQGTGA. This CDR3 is CASSATIGGGIETQYF. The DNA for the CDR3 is TGTGCCAGCAGCGCCACCATTGGGGGAGGCATAGAGACCCAGTACTTC.

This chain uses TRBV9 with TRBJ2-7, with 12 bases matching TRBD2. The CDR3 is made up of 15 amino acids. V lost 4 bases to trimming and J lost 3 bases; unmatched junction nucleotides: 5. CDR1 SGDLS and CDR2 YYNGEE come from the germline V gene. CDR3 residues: CASSPSSGGGYEQYF. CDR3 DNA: TGTGCCAGCAGCCCTTCTAGCGGGGGGGGCTACGAGCAGTACTTC. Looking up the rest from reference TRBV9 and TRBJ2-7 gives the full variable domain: DSGVTQTPKHLITATGQRVTLRCSPRSGDLSVYWYQQSLDQGLQFLIQYYNGEERAKGNILERFSAQQFPDLHSELNLSSLELGDSALYFCASSPSSGGGYEQYFGPGTRLTVT.

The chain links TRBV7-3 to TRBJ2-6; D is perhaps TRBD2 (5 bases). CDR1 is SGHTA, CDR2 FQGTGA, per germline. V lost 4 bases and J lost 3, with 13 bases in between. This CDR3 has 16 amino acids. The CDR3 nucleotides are TGTGCCAGCAGCTCTAAGCTGGAGGTTGGGGCCAACGTCCTGACTTTC. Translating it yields CASSSKLEVGANVLTF. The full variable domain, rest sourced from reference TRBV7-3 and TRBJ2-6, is GAGVSQTPSNKVTEKGKYVELRCDPISGHTALYWYRQSLGQGPEFLIYFQGTGAADDSGLPNDRFFAVRPEGSVSTLKIQRTERGDSAVYLCASSSKLEVGANVLTFGAGSRLTVL.

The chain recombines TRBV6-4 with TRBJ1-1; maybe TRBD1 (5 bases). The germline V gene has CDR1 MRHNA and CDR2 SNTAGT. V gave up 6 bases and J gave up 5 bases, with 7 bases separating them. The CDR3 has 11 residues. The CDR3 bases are TGTGCCAGCAGGCAGGGAACTGAAGCTTTCTTT. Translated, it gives CASRQGTEAFF.

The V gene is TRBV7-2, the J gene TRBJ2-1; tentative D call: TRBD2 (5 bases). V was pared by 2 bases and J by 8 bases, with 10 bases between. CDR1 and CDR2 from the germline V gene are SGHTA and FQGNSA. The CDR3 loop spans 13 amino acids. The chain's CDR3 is CASSLFGNDEQFF. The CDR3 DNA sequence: TGTGCCAGCAGCTTATTCGGGAACGATGAGCAGTTCTTC.

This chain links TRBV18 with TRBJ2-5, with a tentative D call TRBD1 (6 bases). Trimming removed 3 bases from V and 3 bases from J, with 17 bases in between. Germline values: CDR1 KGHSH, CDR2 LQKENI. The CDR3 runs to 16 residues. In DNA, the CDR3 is TGTGCCAGCTCACCGATGGGGGCCACTGATAAAGAGACCCAGTACTTC. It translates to CASSPMGATDKETQYF.